Below are 21 T cell receptor beta chains sequenced from a single sample in a study of cytomegalovirus exposure and HLA in healthy donors. In the PCR, 60 Vbeta and 13 Jbeta primers were used. Generated by immunoSEQ multiplex PCR, the TCRdb table keeps only in-frame clones and is missing some. The sample has more than 80,000 clones; just under 80% are singletons. The sequencing sample was made of PBMCs. These receptors were collected from a woman aged 40-49 years in good health and CMV-seropositive.

This clone has only a few counts. V and J are TRBV28 and TRBJ1-5; D not certain. CDR3 length: 15 residues. Germline V CDR1 and CDR2: MDHEN, SYDVKM. The V end lost 1 base, the J end lost 1 base, and 8 bases lay between the germline ends. CDR3 region: CASSLLTVSNQPQHF. The CDR3, as DNA: TGTGCCAGCAGTTTATTAACTGTAAGCAATCAGCCCCAGCATTTT. Using reference TRBV28 and TRBJ1-5 for the parts outside the CDR3, the full variable domain is DVKVTQSSRYLVKRTGEKVFLECVQDMDHENMFWYRQDPGLGLRLIYFSYDVKMKEKGDIPEGYSVSREKKERFSLILESASTNQTSMYLCASSLLTVSNQPQHFGDGTRLSIL.

The chain joins TRBV6-5 to TRBJ2-1, with 8 nucleotides matching TRBD1. The V and J ends lost 6 bases and 12 bases, in that order; junction bases with no gene match: 10. This CDR3 contains 13 residues. Per germline, CDR1 MNHEY and CDR2 SVGAGI. The CDR3 DNA reads TGTGCCAGCAGCGTACAGGGGGGACCCCTGCAGTTCTTC. Translating it yields CASSVQGGPLQFF.

This chain links TRBV11-3 with TRBJ1-1; D ambiguous. Germline values: CDR1 SGHNT, CDR2 YENEEA. This CDR3 contains 12 residues. Trimming removed 1 base at V and 11 bases at J, with 11 bases between. In nucleotides, the CDR3 is TGTGCCAGCAGCTTAGCGTCGGGTTTGGCTTTCTTT. Amino acids: CASSLASGLAFF.

The gene calls are TRBV7-2 and TRBJ2-5; 7 bases are a match to TRBD1. V trimming: 6 bases; J trimming: 2 bases; junction bases outside the gene matches: 3. The CDR3 is 13 residues long. Germline assignment: CDR1 SGHTA and CDR2 FQGNSA. CDR3 sequence: CASSQTGQETQYF. As DNA, the CDR3 is TGTGCCAGCAGTCAGACAGGGCAAGAGACCCAGTACTTC.

CDR3 DNA sequence: TGTGCCAGCAGTGTACTAGCGGGAGGGCCCAATGAGCAGTTCTTC. It is translated as CASSVLAGGPNEQFF. The rearrangement links TRBV6-1 to TRBJ2-1, with TRBD2 matching 13 bases. Unmatched junction bases numbered 3, after V lost 4 bases and J lost 6 bases. The germline gives CDR1 MNHNS, CDR2 SASEGT. This CDR3 region has 15 residues.

The chain employs TRBV11-2 and TRBJ2-7; the match to TRBD1 covers 10 bases. Germline CDR1 SGHAT, CDR2 FQNNGV. Trimming cost V 5 bases and J 3 bases; bases outside gene matches: 7. The CDR3 totals 15 residues. CDR3 residues: CASSRWTGGIYEQYF. CDR3 sequence (DNA): TGTGCCAGCAGCAGGTGGACAGGGGGGATCTACGAGCAGTACTTC.

The chain is built from TRBV18 and TRBJ1-5; TRBD1 matches 8 bases. The CDR3 has 14 amino acids. Unmatched junction bases numbered 1, after V lost 3 bases and J lost 3 bases. CDR1 is KGHSH and CDR2 is LQKENI in the germline V gene. The CDR3 bases are TGTGCCAGCTCACCGGGACAGGTCAATCAGCCCCAGCATTTT. It codes for CASSPGQVNQPQHF.

The chain uses TRBV11-2 and TRBJ1-1; maybe TRBD1 (6 bases). V lost 1 base and J lost 4, with 19 bases in between. This CDR3 comprises 17 residues. Germline V gene lookup returns CDR1 SGHAT and CDR2 FQNNGV. The CDR3 DNA is TGTGCCAGCAGCTTAGGGTGGTTGTCAGGGGTTGGCACTGAAGCTTTCTTT. Its translation is CASSLGWLSGVGTEAFF.

The chain recombines TRBV28 with TRBJ1-5, with D possibly matching TRBD1 (5 bases). Germline CDR1 reads MDHEN; CDR2 reads SYDVKM. The V and J ends lost 3 bases and 2 bases respectively, with 20 bases between them. This CDR3 spans 18 amino acids. The chain's CDR3 is CASSFIQGRGLGNQPQHF. The CDR3 DNA follows: TGTGCCAGCAGTTTTATTCAGGGCCGAGGCTTGGGCAATCAGCCCCAGCATTTT.

The genes are TRBV30 and TRBJ2-3; TRBD1 matches 9 bases. With 5 bases clipped from V and 2 bases from J, the junction kept 8 bases outside the gene matches. This CDR3 contains 15 residues. Germline loops: CDR1 GTSNPN, CDR2 SVGIG (reference sequence). The chain's CDR3 is CAWDRGTLITDTQYF. CDR3 sequence (DNA): TGTGCCTGGGACAGGGGGACTTTAATCACAGATACGCAGTATTTT.

The V and J genes are TRBV4-2 and TRBJ2-3, with 9 bases that match TRBD1. CDR3 length: 16 amino acids. V gave up 8 bases and J gave up 0 bases; unmatched junction bases: 9. Germline loops: CDR1 LGHNA, CDR2 YNFKEQ. The CDR3 reads CASYPGQGASTDTQYF. CDR3 nucleotides: TGTGCCAGCTATCCGGGACAGGGTGCTAGCACAGATACGCAGTATTTT.

V gene TRBV7-2 combines with J gene TRBJ2-3; 10 bases are shared with TRBD2. The J segment lost 2 bases and the V segment lost 6 bases, leaving 5 bases of the junction unmatched. The V gene's germline CDR1 is SGHTA and CDR2 FQGNSA. The CDR3 is 15 residues long. CDR3 sequence (DNA): TGTGCCAGCAGTGGACTAGCGGTTTCCACAGATACGCAGTATTTT. It specifies CASSGLAVSTDTQYF.

This rearrangement joins TRBV5-4 to TRBJ1-1, with D tentatively TRBD1 (6 bases). The CDR3 is made up of 12 amino acids. Trimming took off 0 bases at V and 11 bases at J, with 11 bases between the two ends. CDR1 is SGHNT, CDR2 YYREEE, per germline (reference sequence). The CDR3 region is CASSLEGVKAFF. The CDR3 DNA follows: TGTGCCAGCAGCTTGGAGGGGGTAAAGGCTTTCTTT.

This rearrangement joins TRBV11-2 to TRBJ2-5; 9 nucleotides align to TRBD2. The CDR3 is 14 residues long. In germline, CDR1 is SGHAT, CDR2 FQNNGV. Trimming at V came to 5 bases and at J to 5 bases, leaving 6 bases not matched to a gene. CDR3 residues: CASSNGLAWETQYF. CDR3 bases: TGTGCCAGCAGCAACGGACTAGCGTGGGAGACCCAGTACTTC.

The table lists this clone with a few counts. Different DNA sequences within this sample yield the same CDR3. The J gene is TRBJ2-7, the V gene TRBV5-1; 8 nucleotides line up with TRBD2. Unmatched junction bases numbered 6, after V lost 4 bases and J lost 3 bases. The CDR3 covers 14 residues. The V gene's germline CDR1 is SGHRS and CDR2 YFSETQ. CDR3 loop: CASSLAGGGYEQYF. As DNA, the CDR3 is TGCGCCAGCAGCCTGGCGGGGGGAGGCTACGAGCAGTACTTC.

This clone was counted a single time. The rearrangement links TRBV11-2 to TRBJ1-2; unclear D gene. V was cut by 4 bases and J by 1 base, with 19 bases left in between. The CDR3 spans 17 residues. Per germline, CDR1 SGHAT and CDR2 FQNNGV. The CDR3 sequence is CASSSGLPLSLNYGYTF. CDR3 nucleotides: TGTGCCAGCAGCTCCGGACTGCCTTTAAGCCTTAACTATGGCTACACCTTC. Supplemented by reference TRBV11-2 and TRBJ1-2, the full variable domain reads EAGVAQSPRYKIIEKRQSVAFWCNPISGHATLYWYQQILGQGPKLLIQFQNNGVVDDSQLPKDRFSAERLKGVDSTLKIQPAKLEDSAVYLCASSSGLPLSLNYGYTFGSGTRLTVV.

This clone was seen only once. The chain links TRBV15 to TRBJ2-4; D is perhaps TRBD2 (6 bases). Germline assignment: CDR1 LNHNV and CDR2 YYDKDF (reference sequence). V dropped 3 bases and J dropped 3 bases, with 9 bases sitting between them. This CDR3 is 14 amino acids long. This chain's CDR3 is CATSRGGGKNIQYF. The CDR3 bases are TGTGCCACCAGCAGGGGGGGAGGCAAAAACATTCAGTACTTC.

This chain joins TRBV18 and TRBJ1-2; no reliable D call. The CDR3 has 11 residues. The V and J ends lost 6 bases and 8 bases respectively, with 10 bases between them. Germline CDR1 KGHSH, CDR2 LQKENI. In nucleotides, the CDR3 is TGTGCCAGCTCGCTCACGGGAGGCTACACCTTC. This codes for CASSLTGGYTF.

This clone was counted once. The rearrangement links TRBV19 to TRBJ2-5, with D maybe TRBD1 (6 bases). The CDR3 has 13 residues. CDR1 LNHDA and CDR2 SQIVND come from the germline V gene (reference sequence). The germline V and J ends were trimmed by 6 bases and 1 base, with 9 bases remaining between them. This CDR3 reads CASSTGSQETQYF. For the CDR3, the DNA is TGTGCCAGTAGCACAGGGTCCCAAGAGACCCAGTACTTC.

The chain is built from TRBV13 and TRBJ2-7, with D tentatively TRBD2 (5 bases). Trimming left V 4 bases short and J 8 bases short, with 18 bases between. This CDR3 region has 14 residues. Germline lookup yields CDR1 PRHDT and CDR2 FYEKMQ (reference sequence). In DNA form, the CDR3 reads TGTGCCAGCAGCTCTCGAGGGAGACGCTTACAGCAGTACTTC. Residues: CASSSRGRRLQQYF.

This chain links TRBV6-1 with TRBJ2-7, with a weak D call TRBD2 (6 bases). This CDR3 comprises 15 residues. Trimming cost V 6 bases and J 3 bases, with 18 bases left between them. Germline CDR1 and CDR2: MNHNS and SASEGT. The CDR3 spells CASSPNWGSGYEQYF. The CDR3, as DNA: TGTGCCAGCAGCCCCAATTGGGGTAGCGGCTACGAGCAGTACTTC.